This T cell receptor beta chain comes out of a study of T cell responses to AZD1222 COVID-19 vaccine. The study, taken as a whole, reports: Repertoire sampling was restricted to post-peak T cell response timepoints. Vaccine-associated CD4 TCRs ranged over spike, dominating at 160-218 and 743-854.

Clones were sequenced by immunoSEQ multiplex PCR, and TCRdb holds only the in-frame ones, with some missing. The table lists approximately 120,000 clones, 84% of them singletons. About this clone: As yet, its antigen is unknown.

Trimming took 11 bases from V and 4 from J, leaving 12 bases between them. In germline, CDR1 is MNHEY, CDR2 SVGAGI. This CDR3 has 12 amino acids. This specimen consisted of peripheral blood, obtained 28 days after the second AZD1222 dose. The sequence was collected from an adult who received the AZD1222 COVID-19 vaccine. The chain is built from TRBV6-5 and TRBJ1-3, with D perhaps matching TRBD1 (6 bases). The CDR3 sequence: CAVQGSGNTIYF. As DNA, the CDR3 is TGTGCCGTACAGGGTTCGGGAAACACCATATATTTT.